The 23 T cell receptor beta chains below all came from one sample that was sequenced in a study of cytomegalovirus exposure and HLA in healthy donors. The primer mix had 60 Vbeta and 13 Jbeta primers. Sequencing was performed with immunoSEQ multiplex PCR; in TCRdb, only in-frame clones are kept and a portion is missing. The data show about 120,000 clones, with 7% to 9.5% seen just once and 5% to 6.5% held by the top ten. Material: PBMCs. These receptor sequences come from a woman aged 40 to 50 in good health and CMV-seropositive.

This clone was seen only a few times. V and J are TRBV27 and TRBJ1-1; 8 bases are a match to TRBD1. This CDR3 is 15 amino acids long. Per the germline V gene, CDR1 is MNHEY and CDR2 is SMNVEV (reference sequence). V shed 5 bases and J 11 bases; nucleotides not matched to a gene: 16. CDR3 loop: CASSIRGQDVRGAFF. The CDR3 bases are TGTGCCAGCAGTATAAGGGGACAGGACGTTCGTGGGGCTTTCTTT.

As DNA, the CDR3 is TGTGCCAGTAGTATAGCCCAGGGGTCGAATTCACCCCTCCACTTT. This translates into CASSIAQGSNSPLHF. The chain couples TRBV19 to TRBJ1-6; TRBD1 is a possible D gene (6 bases). V was pared by 1 base and J by 7 bases, with 11 bases between. Germline values: CDR1 LNHDA, CDR2 SQIVND (reference sequence). The CDR3 spans 15 residues.

This clone was counted only a few times. V usage is TRBV19 and J usage is TRBJ2-2; 10 positions agree with TRBD1. Per the germline V gene, CDR1 is LNHDA and CDR2 is SQIVND (reference sequence). J gave up 6 bases and V 1 base, and 14 bases lay outside the gene matches. CDR3 length: 19 residues. The CDR3 here is CASSIGSYDRGPLAGELFF. DNA of the CDR3: TGTGCCAGTAGTATAGGTTCCTACGACAGGGGGCCGTTAGCCGGGGAGCTGTTTTTT.

V and J are TRBV11-1 and TRBJ2-7; 8 bases fit TRBD1. Germline lookup yields CDR1 SGHAT and CDR2 FQDESV (reference sequence). The CDR3 is 14 amino acids. V shed 2 bases and J 3 bases; nucleotides not matched to a gene: 3. The CDR3 loop is CASSLYRGNYEQYF. The CDR3 DNA follows: TGTGCCAGCAGCTTATACAGGGGGAACTACGAGCAGTACTTC.

The CDR3 DNA reads as TGCGCCAGCAGCTTAGGGGGGACTAATTTTGGTGAAAAACTGTTTTTT. Residues: CASSLGGTNFGEKLFF. This sequence joins TRBV5-1 and TRBJ1-4; D possibly corresponds to TRBD1 (6 bases). CDR1 and CDR2 (germline): SGHRS, YFSETQ. The CDR3 has 16 residues. Trimming stripped 2 bases from V and 7 bases from J, with 18 bases between. The full variable domain, completed using reference TRBV5-1 and TRBJ1-4, is KAGVTQTPRYLIKTRGQQVTLSCSPISGHRSVSWYQQTPGQGLQFLFEYFSETQRNKGNFPGRFSGRQFSNSRSEMNVSTLELGDSALYLCASSLGGTNFGEKLFFGSGTQLSVL.

This clone was seen a few times. This chain uses TRBV5-4 with TRBJ1-6; 7 nucleotides line up with TRBD1. Germline V gene sequence: CDR1 SGHNT, CDR2 YYREEE (reference sequence). The CDR3 runs to 17 residues. V was clipped by 0 bases and J by 6 bases; unmatched bases: 9. This chain's CDR3 is CASSLGQGPTTNSPLHF. In DNA form, the CDR3 reads TGTGCCAGCAGCTTGGGACAGGGCCCGACGACTAATTCACCCCTCCACTTT.

The chain employs TRBV21-1 and TRBJ2-1; the table gives TRBD1 as D, unverified against the DNA. TRBV21-1 represents a pseudogene. The CDR3 is 17 residues long. CDR3 nucleotide sequence: TGTGCCAGCAGCAAAGGGGCGACAGGAGCTCCCTACAATGAGCAGTTCTTC. Translating it yields CASSKGATGAPYNEQFF.

Notes on this clone: Other DNA sequences of this sample code for an identical CDR3. The rearrangement links TRBV10-1 to TRBJ2-1; D might be TRBD2 (5 bases). Germline V lookup: CDR1 WNHNN, CDR2 SYGVQD (reference sequence). This CDR3 has 17 residues. With 0 bases removed from V and 5 bases from J, the gap between germline ends came to 17 bases. CDR3 sequence reads: CASSESFRGGTDNEQFF. In DNA form, the CDR3 reads TGCGCCAGCAGTGAGTCGTTTAGAGGAGGCACTGACAATGAGCAGTTCTTC.

This clone came up a few times. The chain combines TRBV27 with TRBJ2-2; no firm D call. Trimming left V 7 bases short and J 4 bases short, with 19 bases between. Germline CDR1 and CDR2: MNHEY and SMNVEV (reference sequence). There are 16 residues in the CDR3. CDR3 sequence: CASKKPQAPGTGELFF. In DNA form, the CDR3 reads TGTGCCAGCAAAAAACCGCAGGCACCCGGCACCGGGGAGCTGTTTTTT.

The chain recombines TRBV2 with TRBJ1-2; D is uncertain. Germline V gene sequence: CDR1 SNHLY, CDR2 FYNNEI. The CDR3 spans 12 residues. Trimming removed 4 bases from V and 4 bases from J, with 7 bases in between. Here the CDR3 reads CASSAPIYGYTF. The CDR3 region has the DNA TGTGCCAGCAGTGCCCCTATCTATGGCTACACCTTC.

As concerns this clone: The conserved phenylalanine or tryptophan normally closing the CDR3 is absent here, so this likely arose from a read error. The chain joins TRBV5-1 to TRBJ1-1; 9 positions agree with TRBD1. This CDR3 comprises 16 residues. V trimming: 4 bases; J trimming: 3 bases; junction bases outside the gene matches: 10. The germline gives CDR1 SGHRS, CDR2 YFSETQ. CDR3 nucleotides: TGCGCCAGCAGCCCAACCTCGACAGGGGGGGACACTGAAGCTTTCTCT. This gives the protein CASSPTSTGGDTEAFS.

V usage is TRBV20-1 and J usage is TRBJ1-1, with D unresolved. V was clipped by 4 bases and J by 5 bases, with 5 bases between them. Germline V gene sequence: CDR1 DFQATT, CDR2 SNEGSKA (reference sequence). The CDR3 loop spans 10 amino acids. The chain's CDR3 is CSATGTEAFF. CDR3 in DNA: TGCAGTGCTACGGGGACTGAAGCTTTCTTT.

In its sample, this clone was seen a few times. The chain carries TRBV5-1 and TRBJ2-3; possibly TRBD2 for D (6 bases). The CDR3 has 14 residues. Germline values: CDR1 SGHRS, CDR2 YFSETQ. Trimming stripped 2 bases from V and 1 base from J, with 8 bases between. The chain's CDR3 is CASSFGGGTDTQYF. The CDR3 region has the DNA TGCGCCAGCAGCTTTGGCGGGGGCACAGATACGCAGTATTTT.

This clone was counted a few times. The CDR3 DNA sequence: TGTGCCAGCTCACCCCGACAGGGGGGAGAGCAGTTCTTC. The encoded protein is CASSPRQGGEQFF. The chain carries TRBV18 and TRBJ2-1; 9 bases agree with TRBD1. Germline assignment: CDR1 KGHSH and CDR2 LQKENI. This CDR3 has 13 amino acids. V dropped 3 bases and J dropped 10; count of bases not matched to a gene: 4.

The rearrangement links TRBV18 to TRBJ2-7; D might be TRBD1 (6 bases). Trimming removed 3 bases from V and 1 base from J, with 13 bases in between. Germline CDR1 KGHSH, CDR2 LQKENI. This CDR3 region has 15 residues. The CDR3 nucleotides are TGTGCCAGCTCACCGCAGGACAGTCTTTCCTACGAGCAGTACTTC. Amino acid sequence: CASSPQDSLSYEQYF.

This clone was counted between two and nine times. V and J are TRBV5-4 and TRBJ2-2; TRBD1 agrees at 9 bases. The CDR3 has 15 residues. Trimming removed 4 bases from V and 3 bases from J; junction bases left unmatched: 4. The V gene's germline CDR1 is SGHNT and CDR2 YYREEE (reference sequence). DNA for the CDR3: TGTGCCAGCAGCACGCGGGACAGGGACACCGGGGAGCTGTTTTTT. Amino acids: CASSTRDRDTGELFF.

The rearrangement uses TRBV5-4 and TRBJ2-1; 8 positions agree with TRBD2. This CDR3 is built from 16 residues. V lost 0 bases, J lost 4 bases, and 6 bases stayed unmatched. The germline V gene encodes CDR1 SGHNT and CDR2 YYREEE (reference sequence). DNA of the CDR3: TGTGCCAGCAGCTTGGCCCGCGGGGGGACTTACAATGAGCAGTTCTTC. This sequence encodes CASSLARGGTYNEQFF.

There are a few counts of this clone. The CDR3 protein is CASSQTGTNEQFF. The CDR3 nucleotides are TGTGCCAGCAGTCAGACAGGGACCAATGAGCAGTTCTTC. The chain recombines TRBV6-4 with TRBJ2-1, with 7 bases matching TRBD1. This CDR3 spans 13 amino acids. V trimming: 5 bases; J trimming: 6 bases; junction bases outside the gene matches: 4. Germline V gene data show CDR1 as MRHNA and CDR2 as SNTAGT.

The V and J genes are TRBV18 and TRBJ2-7, with 8 bases identical to TRBD1. V trimming: 6 bases; J trimming: 2 bases; junction bases outside the gene matches: 9. The CDR3 covers 15 residues. Germline CDR1 and CDR2: KGHSH and LQKENI. CDR3 sequence (DNA): TGTGCCAGCTCTCTGGACAGGGCGATTCCCTACGAGCAGTACTTC. Protein: CASSLDRAIPYEQYF.

This clone turned up a few times. The V call is TRBV6-5, the J call TRBJ2-1; D is possibly TRBD1 (5 bases). V lost 10 bases, J lost 4 bases, and 14 bases lay in between. Germline V lookup: CDR1 MNHEY, CDR2 SVGAGI. CDR3 length equals 13 residues. The CDR3 spells CATAGFGYNEQFF. CDR3 nucleotides: TGTGCCACCGCAGGGTTTGGGTACAATGAGCAGTTCTTC.

The genes are TRBV5-6 and TRBJ2-1, with TRBD1 matching over 8 bases. Looked up from germline, CDR1 is SGHDT and CDR2 is YYEEEE. The CDR3 length is 16 residues. Trimming at V came to 0 bases and at J to 5 bases, leaving 7 bases not matched to a gene. DNA of the CDR3: TGTGCCAGCAGCTTGGCCCGACAGGGGCTGGACAATGAGCAGTTCTTC. This gives the protein CASSLARQGLDNEQFF.

The chain recombines TRBV29-1 with TRBJ2-1, with a weak D call TRBD1 (5 bases). The germline V gene has CDR1 SQVTM and CDR2 ANQGSEA. The CDR3 extends over 14 amino acids. Trimming shortened V by 7 bases and J by 2 bases, and 15 bases separated the two germline ends. The CDR3 sequence is CSGARQPTYNEQFF. The CDR3 region has the DNA TGCAGCGGGGCTCGACAGCCAACCTACAATGAGCAGTTCTTC.

The chain employs TRBV27 and TRBJ2-1, with 12 bases identical to TRBD2. Germline V gene lookup returns CDR1 MNHEY and CDR2 SMNVEV (reference sequence). CDR3 length: 16 residues. The trim removed 4 bases at V and 7 bases at J, leaving 8 bases unmatched. DNA of the CDR3: TGTGCCAGCAGTTACGGGCTAGCGGGGGGGCGAAATGAGCAGTTCTTC. Amino acid sequence: CASSYGLAGGRNEQFF.